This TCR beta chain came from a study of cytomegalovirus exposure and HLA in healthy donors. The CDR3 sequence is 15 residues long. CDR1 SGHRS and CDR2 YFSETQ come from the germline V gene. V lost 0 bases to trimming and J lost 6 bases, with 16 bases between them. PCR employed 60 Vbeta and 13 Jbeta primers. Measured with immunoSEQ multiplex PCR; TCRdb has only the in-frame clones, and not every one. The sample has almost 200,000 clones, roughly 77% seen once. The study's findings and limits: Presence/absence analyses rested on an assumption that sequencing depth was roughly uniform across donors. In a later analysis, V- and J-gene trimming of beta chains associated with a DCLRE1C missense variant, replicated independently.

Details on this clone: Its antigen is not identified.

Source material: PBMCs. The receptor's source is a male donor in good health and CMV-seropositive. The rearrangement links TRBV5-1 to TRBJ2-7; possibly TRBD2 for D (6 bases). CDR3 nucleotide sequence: TGCGCCAGCAGCTTGGCCGGGGGTGGGGGGTTCGAGCAGTACTTC. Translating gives CASSLAGGGGFEQYF. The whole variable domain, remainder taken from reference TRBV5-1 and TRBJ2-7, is KAGVTQTPRYLIKTRGQQVTLSCSPISGHRSVSWYQQTPGQGLQFLFEYFSETQRNKGNFPGRFSGRQFSNSRSEMNVSTLELGDSALYLCASSLAGGGGFEQYFGPGTRLTVT.